Below, 8 T cell receptor beta chains from the same sample are listed, as sequenced in a study of T cell responses to AZD1222 COVID-19 vaccine. Profiling relied on immunoSEQ multiplex PCR, and the TCRdb table lists in-frame clones only, not all of them. The sample carries about 120,000 clones, just over 90% recorded once. The starting material was peripheral blood, obtained 28 days after the second AZD1222 dose. The receptors originated from an adult who received the AZD1222 COVID-19 vaccine.

This chain links TRBV6-6 with TRBJ2-1; 14 bases fit TRBD2. Trimming took 6 bases from V and 2 from J; bases not matched to a gene: 3. Germline loops: CDR1 MNHNY, CDR2 SVGAGI (reference sequence). The CDR3 has 16 residues. CDR3 amino acids: CASRGLAGEPYNEQFF. In nucleotides, the CDR3 is TGTGCCAGCAGGGGACTAGCGGGAGAGCCCTACAATGAGCAGTTCTTC.

This chain joins TRBV9 and TRBJ1-6; a weak D match, TRBD1 (5 bases). V dropped 0 bases and J dropped 0 bases, with 13 bases sitting between them. CDR3 length equals 18 residues. The V gene's germline CDR1 is SGDLS and CDR2 YYNGEE. The CDR3 reads CASSVDPAGSSYNSPLHF. The CDR3 DNA sequence: TGTGCCAGCAGCGTAGATCCCGCAGGGAGCTCCTATAATTCACCCCTCCACTTT. Using reference TRBV9 and TRBJ1-6 for the parts outside the CDR3, the full variable domain is DSGVTQTPKHLITATGQRVTLRCSPRSGDLSVYWYQQSLDQGLQFLIQYYNGEERAKGNILERFSAQQFPDLHSELNLSSLELGDSALYFCASSVDPAGSSYNSPLHFGNGTRLTVT.

The chain couples TRBV5-8 to TRBJ2-5; 10 nucleotides match TRBD1. This CDR3 comprises 14 residues. CDR1 is SGHTS and CDR2 is YDEGEE in the germline V gene. J was trimmed by 5 bases and V by 4 bases; bases with no gene match: 5. The CDR3 nucleotides read TGTGCCAGCAGCGCGACAGGGGGCGGGGAGACCCAGTACTTC. Translation gives CASSATGGGETQYF. Drawing the rest from reference TRBV5-8 and TRBJ2-5, the complete variable domain is EAGVTQSPTHLIKTRGQQATLRCSPISGHTSVYWYQQALGLGLQFLLWYDEGEERNRGNFPPRFSGRQFPNYSSELNVNALELEDSALYLCASSATGGGETQYFGPGTRLLVL.

The chain combines TRBV12-3 or TRBV12-4 with TRBJ2-7; TRBD1 aligns across 7 bases. V trimming: 4 bases; J trimming: 3 bases; junction bases outside the gene matches: 3. The CDR3 spans 13 residues. The CDR3 reads CASSSGQFYEQYF. CDR3 DNA sequence: TGTGCCAGCAGTTCGGGACAGTTCTACGAGCAGTACTTC.

V and J are TRBV19 and TRBJ2-3; either TRBD1 or TRBD2 may fit D (5 bases each). The V and J ends lost 7 bases and 7 bases respectively, with 15 bases between them. The CDR3 is 13 amino acids. Germline values: CDR1 LNHDA, CDR2 SQIVND (reference sequence). CDR3 region: CASTGRIAHTQYF. The CDR3 region has the DNA TGTGCCAGTACGGGACGGATCGCCCATACGCAGTATTTT.

The rearrangement links TRBV6-1 to TRBJ2-7, with D perhaps TRBD1 (6 bases). The germline V gene has CDR1 MNHNS and CDR2 SASEGT. The CDR3 contains 13 residues. Trimming took 5 bases from V and 4 from J, leaving 12 bases between them. CDR3 region: CASSSLGAYEQYF. In nucleotides, the CDR3 is TGTGCCAGCAGTTCCCTGGGGGCTTACGAGCAGTACTTC.

This chain uses TRBV30 with TRBJ1-4; D is uncertain. Germline loops: CDR1 GTSNPN, CDR2 SVGIG (reference sequence). The CDR3 has 13 residues. The V end lost 1 base, the J end lost 7 bases, and 10 bases lay between the germline ends. Written as DNA, the CDR3 is TGTGCCTGGAGTGGACCAGGTAGTGAAAAACTGTTTTTT. This encodes CAWSGPGSEKLFF. Combining the CDR3 with reference TRBV30 and TRBJ1-4 gives the whole variable domain SQTIHQWPATLVQPVGSPLSLECTVEGTSNPNLYWYRQAAGRGLQLLFYSVGIGQISSEVPQNLSASRPQDRQFILSSKKLLLSDSGFYLCAWSGPGSEKLFFGSGTQLSVL.

The chain employs TRBV18 and TRBJ2-7; D is undetermined. The germline V gene encodes CDR1 KGHSH and CDR2 LQKENI. V was pared by 3 bases and J by 0 bases, with 9 bases between. The CDR3 has 14 residues. DNA for the CDR3: TGTGCCAGCTCACCGAACAGTGACTCCTACGAGCAGTACTTC. As protein: CASSPNSDSYEQYF.